The sequence of this T cell receptor (beta chain) was determined in a study of T cells in Graves' hyperthyroidism and ophthalmopathy. Study findings and constraints: Blood shared most expanded thyroid clonotypes above 0.001.

Germline V gives CDR1 GTSNPN, CDR2 SVGIG (reference sequence). CDR3 length: 16 amino acids. V lost 0 bases, J lost 0 bases, and 6 bases stayed unmatched. Amplification targeted TCR beta CDR3 regions from RNA transcripts. An initial round of RT-PCR targeting the TCR CDR3 relied on the HTBI primer set. TCRdb reprocessed the multiplex PCR reads via MiXCR and lists one record per CDR3 protein. The data show a few hundred thousand distinct CDR3 sequences, about 15% seen once. Worth noting for this clonotype: Its specificity is not known.

This sequence originates from a woman aged 25 to 39 with Graves' hyperthyroidism. The genes are TRBV30 and TRBJ2-7, with TRBD2 matching over 9 bases. Material for sequencing was blood. CDR3 nucleotide sequence: TGTGCCTGGAGTGTACCTAGCGGGGACTACTCCTACGAGCAGTACTTC. This encodes CAWSVPSGDYSYEQYF.